The T cell receptor beta chain described here comes from a study of blood T cell repertoires in COVID-19. Study-level information: Sites across the United States, Italy and Spain contributed samples from acute and convalescent COVID-19. Nucleic acid was either cDNA or gDNA, and it came from T cells, B-cell-depleted T cells, or PBMCs.

Across under 25 US areas, participants ranged in age from roughly 18 to 89 years. Donors were grouped by their self-reported clinical history. There are 16 residues in the CDR3. The germline V gene encodes CDR1 LNHDA and CDR2 SQIVND (reference sequence). V dropped 5 bases and J dropped 2; count of bases not matched to a gene: 9. Sequencing was performed with immunoSEQ multiplex PCR; in TCRdb, only in-frame clones are kept and a portion is missing. The sample has 360,000 or so clones; roughly nine tenths are singletons. The TCR was taken from a woman aged 25 to 45 who had recovered from COVID-19. The chain recombines TRBV19 with TRBJ1-5, with 7 bases that match TRBD1. Sequenced sample: PBMCs or T cells enriched from blood (not recorded which). This CDR3 reads CASSARQGRGNQPQHF. The CDR3 DNA follows: TGTGCCAGTAGTGCTCGACAGGGACGGGGCAATCAGCCCCAGCATTTT.